This T cell receptor beta chain was recorded in a study of CD8 T cells in ankylosing spondylitis. Scientists made TCR beta libraries using quantitative 5'-RACE with molecular barcodes. Via MiXCR, TCRdb re-called the 5' RACE reads, giving one row per CDR3 protein. The sample includes 200,000 to 300,000 distinct CDR3 sequences, 10% of them seen just once. This clonotype occurred many times. Its antigen is still unknown. Study findings and constraints: Clones linked with disease were CD8+ and fairly uncommon in the peripheral blood.

This CDR3 has 16 residues. The V gene lost 0 bases and the J gene lost 10 bases, with 20 bases spanning the gap. Germline CDR1 is SGHRS and CDR2 is YFSETQ. The sample consisted of blood, either unsorted or a sorted T cell fraction (not recorded which). The chain carries TRBV5-1 and TRBJ2-1; tentatively, D is TRBD1 (5 bases). The receptor was derived from a male donor with ankylosing spondylitis or in good health (not recorded which). The CDR3 protein is CASSLVSSGPPGEQFF. The CDR3 nucleotides read TGCGCCAGCAGCTTGGTCTCGTCAGGGCCCCCTGGGGAGCAGTTCTTC.